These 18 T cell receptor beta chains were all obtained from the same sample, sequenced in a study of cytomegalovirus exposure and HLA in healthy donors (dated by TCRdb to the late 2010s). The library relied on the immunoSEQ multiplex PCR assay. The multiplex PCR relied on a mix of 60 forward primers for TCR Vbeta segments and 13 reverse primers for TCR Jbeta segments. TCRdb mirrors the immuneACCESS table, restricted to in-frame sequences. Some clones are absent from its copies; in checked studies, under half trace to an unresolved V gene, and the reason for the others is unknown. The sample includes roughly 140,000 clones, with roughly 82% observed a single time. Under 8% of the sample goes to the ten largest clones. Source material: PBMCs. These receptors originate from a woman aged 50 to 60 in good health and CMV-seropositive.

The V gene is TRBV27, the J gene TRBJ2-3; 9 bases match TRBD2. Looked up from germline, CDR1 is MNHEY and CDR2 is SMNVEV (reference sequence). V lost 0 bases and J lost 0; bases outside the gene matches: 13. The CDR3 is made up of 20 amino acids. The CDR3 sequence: CASSLSYRLADDKSTDTQYF. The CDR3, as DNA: TGTGCCAGCAGTTTATCGTATCGACTAGCGGATGATAAAAGCACAGATACGCAGTATTTT.

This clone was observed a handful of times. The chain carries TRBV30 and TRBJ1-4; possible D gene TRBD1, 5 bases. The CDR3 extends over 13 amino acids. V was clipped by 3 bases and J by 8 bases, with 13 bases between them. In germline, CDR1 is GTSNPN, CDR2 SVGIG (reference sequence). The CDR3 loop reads CAWRGRFGEKLFF. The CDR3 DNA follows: TGTGCCTGGAGGGGGCGGTTTGGCGAAAAACTGTTTTTT.

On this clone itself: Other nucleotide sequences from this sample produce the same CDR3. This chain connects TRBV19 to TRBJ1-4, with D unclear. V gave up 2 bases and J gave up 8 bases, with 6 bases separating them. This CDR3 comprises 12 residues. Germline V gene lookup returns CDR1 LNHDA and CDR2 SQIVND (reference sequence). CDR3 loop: CASSIRGEKLFF. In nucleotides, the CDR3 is TGTGCCAGTAGTATAAGAGGGGAAAAACTGTTTTTT.

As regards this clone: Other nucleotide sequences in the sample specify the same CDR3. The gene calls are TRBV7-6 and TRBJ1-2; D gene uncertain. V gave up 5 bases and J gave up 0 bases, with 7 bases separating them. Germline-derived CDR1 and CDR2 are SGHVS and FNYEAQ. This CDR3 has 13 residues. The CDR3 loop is CASSPDTNYGYTF. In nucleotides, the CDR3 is TGTGCCAGCAGCCCCGACACTAACTATGGCTACACCTTC.

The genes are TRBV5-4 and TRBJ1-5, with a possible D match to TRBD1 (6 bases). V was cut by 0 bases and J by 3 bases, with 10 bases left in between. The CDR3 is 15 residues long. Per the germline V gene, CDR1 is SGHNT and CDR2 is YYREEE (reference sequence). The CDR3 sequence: CASSLDTGPNQPQHF. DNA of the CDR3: TGTGCCAGCAGCTTGGATACAGGGCCCAATCAGCCCCAGCATTTT.

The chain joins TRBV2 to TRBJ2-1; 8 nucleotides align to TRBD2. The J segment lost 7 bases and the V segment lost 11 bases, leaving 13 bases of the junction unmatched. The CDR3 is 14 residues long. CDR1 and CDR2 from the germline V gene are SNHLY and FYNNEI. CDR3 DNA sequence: TGTGCCGGAAGGGAATCGGGGGGGAGAAATGAGCAGTTCTTC. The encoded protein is CAGRESGGRNEQFF.

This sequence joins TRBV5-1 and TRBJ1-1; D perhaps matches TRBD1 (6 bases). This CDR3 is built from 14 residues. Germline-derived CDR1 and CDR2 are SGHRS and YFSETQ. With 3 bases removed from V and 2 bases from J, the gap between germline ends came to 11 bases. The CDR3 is CASSSSRGNTEAFF. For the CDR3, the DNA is TGCGCCAGCAGCTCAAGCAGGGGCAACACTGAAGCTTTCTTT.

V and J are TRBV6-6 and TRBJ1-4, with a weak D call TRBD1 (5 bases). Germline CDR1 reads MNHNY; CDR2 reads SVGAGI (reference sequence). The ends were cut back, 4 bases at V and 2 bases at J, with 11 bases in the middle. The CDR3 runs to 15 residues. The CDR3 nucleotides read TGTGCCAGCAGTTCCCAGGGTTTTACTAATGAAAAACTGTTTTTT. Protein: CASSSQGFTNEKLFF.

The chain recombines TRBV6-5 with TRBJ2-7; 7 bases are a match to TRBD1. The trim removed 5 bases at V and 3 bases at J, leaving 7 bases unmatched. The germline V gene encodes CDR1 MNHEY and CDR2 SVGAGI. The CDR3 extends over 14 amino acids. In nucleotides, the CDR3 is TGTGCCAGCAGTGCCCCCGACAGGGTCTACGAGCAGTACTTC. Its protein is CASSAPDRVYEQYF.

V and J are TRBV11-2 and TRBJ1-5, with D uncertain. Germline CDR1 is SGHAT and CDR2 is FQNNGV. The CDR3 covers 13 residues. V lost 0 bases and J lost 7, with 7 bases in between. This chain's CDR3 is CASSLESGQPQHF. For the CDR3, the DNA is TGTGCCAGCAGCTTAGAGTCGGGACAGCCCCAGCATTTT.

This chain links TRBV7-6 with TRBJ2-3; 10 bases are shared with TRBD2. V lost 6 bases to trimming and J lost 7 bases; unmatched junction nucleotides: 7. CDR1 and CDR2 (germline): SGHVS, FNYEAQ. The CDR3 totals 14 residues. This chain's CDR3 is CASSSAGGLNTQYF. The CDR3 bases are TGTGCCAGCAGTTCAGCGGGGGGGCTAAATACGCAGTATTTT.

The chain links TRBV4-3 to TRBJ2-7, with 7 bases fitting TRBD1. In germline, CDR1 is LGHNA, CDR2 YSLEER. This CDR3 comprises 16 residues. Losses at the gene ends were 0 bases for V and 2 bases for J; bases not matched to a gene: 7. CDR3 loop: CASSQDLGGVPYEQYF. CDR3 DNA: TGCGCCAGCAGCCAAGATTTAGGGGGCGTACCCTACGAGCAGTACTTC.

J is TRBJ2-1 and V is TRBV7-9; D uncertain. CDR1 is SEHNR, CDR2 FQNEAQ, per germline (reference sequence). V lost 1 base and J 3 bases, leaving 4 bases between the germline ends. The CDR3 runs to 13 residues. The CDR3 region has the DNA TGTGCCAGCAGCTTAGTCGGCTACAATGAGCAGTTCTTC. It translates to CASSLVGYNEQFF.

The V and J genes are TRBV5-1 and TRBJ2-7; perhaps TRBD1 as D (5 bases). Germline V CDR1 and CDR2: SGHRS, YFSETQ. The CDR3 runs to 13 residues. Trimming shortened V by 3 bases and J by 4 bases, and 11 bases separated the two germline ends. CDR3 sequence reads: CASSYDSHYEQYF. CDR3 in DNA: TGCGCCAGCAGCTATGACAGCCATTACGAGCAGTACTTC.

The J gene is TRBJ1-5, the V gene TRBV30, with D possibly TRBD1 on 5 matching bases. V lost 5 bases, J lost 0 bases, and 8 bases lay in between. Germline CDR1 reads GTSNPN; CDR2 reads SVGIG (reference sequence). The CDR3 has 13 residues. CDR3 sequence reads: CAWAGGSNQPQHF. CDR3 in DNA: TGTGCCTGGGCGGGGGGTAGCAATCAGCCCCAGCATTTT. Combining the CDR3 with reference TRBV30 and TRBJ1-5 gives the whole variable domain SQTIHQWPATLVQPVGSPLSLECTVEGTSNPNLYWYRQAAGRGLQLLFYSVGIGQISSEVPQNLSASRPQDRQFILSSKKLLLSDSGFYLCAWAGGSNQPQHFGDGTRLSIL.

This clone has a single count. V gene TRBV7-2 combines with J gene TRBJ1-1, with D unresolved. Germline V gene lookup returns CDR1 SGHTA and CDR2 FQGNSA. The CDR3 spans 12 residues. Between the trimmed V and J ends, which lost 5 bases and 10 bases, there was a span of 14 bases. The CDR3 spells CASSADEGRAFF. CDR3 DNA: TGTGCCAGCAGCGCCGATGAGGGTAGAGCTTTCTTT. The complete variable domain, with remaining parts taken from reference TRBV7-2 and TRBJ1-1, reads GAGVSQSPSNKVTEKGKDVELRCDPISGHTALYWYRQSLGQGLEFLIYFQGNSAPDKSGLPSDRFSAERTGGSVSTLTIQRTQQEDSAVYLCASSADEGRAFFGQGTRLTVV.

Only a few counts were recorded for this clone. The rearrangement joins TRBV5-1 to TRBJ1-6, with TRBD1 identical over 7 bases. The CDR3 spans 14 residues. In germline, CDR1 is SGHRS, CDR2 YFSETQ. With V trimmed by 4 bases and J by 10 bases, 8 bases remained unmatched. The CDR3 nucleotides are TGCGCCAGCAGCGCAGACAGGGTTGGGTCACCCCTCCACTTT. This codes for CASSADRVGSPLHF.

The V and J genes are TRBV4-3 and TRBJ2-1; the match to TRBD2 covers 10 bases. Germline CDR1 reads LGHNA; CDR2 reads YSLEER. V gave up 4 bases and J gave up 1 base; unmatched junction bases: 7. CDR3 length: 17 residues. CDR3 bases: TGCGCCAGCAGCCTCCTTTGGACTAGCGGTTCCTACAATGAGCAGTTCTTC. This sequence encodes CASSLLWTSGSYNEQFF.